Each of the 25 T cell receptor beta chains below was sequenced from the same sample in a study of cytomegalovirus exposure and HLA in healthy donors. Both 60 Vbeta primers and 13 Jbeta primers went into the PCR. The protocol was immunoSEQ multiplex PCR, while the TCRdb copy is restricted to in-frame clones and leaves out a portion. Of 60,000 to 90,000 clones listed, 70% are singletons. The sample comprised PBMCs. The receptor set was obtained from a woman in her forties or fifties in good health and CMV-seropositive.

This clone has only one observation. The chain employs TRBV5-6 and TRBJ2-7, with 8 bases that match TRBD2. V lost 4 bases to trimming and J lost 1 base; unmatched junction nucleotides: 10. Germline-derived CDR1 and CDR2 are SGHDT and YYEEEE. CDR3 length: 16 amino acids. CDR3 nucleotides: TGTGCCAGCAGCCATGGACTAGCAAGGGGATCCTACGAGCAGTACTTC. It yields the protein CASSHGLARGSYEQYF.

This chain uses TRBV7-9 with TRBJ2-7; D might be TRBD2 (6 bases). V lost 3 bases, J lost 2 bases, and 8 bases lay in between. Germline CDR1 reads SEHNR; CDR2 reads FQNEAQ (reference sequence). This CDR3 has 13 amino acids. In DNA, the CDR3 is TGTGCCAGCAGCTTTCCGGGAGCCTACGAGCAGTACTTC. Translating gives CASSFPGAYEQYF.

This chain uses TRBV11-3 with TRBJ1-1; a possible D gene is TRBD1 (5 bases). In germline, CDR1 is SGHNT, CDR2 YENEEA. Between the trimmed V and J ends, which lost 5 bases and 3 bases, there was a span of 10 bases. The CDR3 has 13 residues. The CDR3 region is CASSPRGDTEAFF. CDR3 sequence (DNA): TGTGCCAGCAGCCCACGGGGGGACACTGAAGCTTTCTTT.

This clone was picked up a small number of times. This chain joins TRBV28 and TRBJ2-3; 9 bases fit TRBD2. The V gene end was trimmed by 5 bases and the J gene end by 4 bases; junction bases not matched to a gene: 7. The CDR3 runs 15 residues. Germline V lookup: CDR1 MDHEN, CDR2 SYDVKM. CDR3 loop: CASSRLADLADTQYF. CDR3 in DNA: TGTGCCAGCAGTCGACTAGCGGACCTTGCAGATACGCAGTATTTT. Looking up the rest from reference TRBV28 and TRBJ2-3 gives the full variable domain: DVKVTQSSRYLVKRTGEKVFLECVQDMDHENMFWYRQDPGLGLRLIYFSYDVKMKEKGDIPEGYSVSREKKERFSLILESASTNQTSMYLCASSRLADLADTQYFGPGTRLTVL.

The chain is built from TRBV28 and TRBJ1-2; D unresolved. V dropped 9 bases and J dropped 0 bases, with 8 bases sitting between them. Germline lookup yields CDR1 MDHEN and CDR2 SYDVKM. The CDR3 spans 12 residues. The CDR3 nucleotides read TGTGCCAGTAGCCCAGCTAACTATGGCTACACCTTC. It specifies CASSPANYGYTF.

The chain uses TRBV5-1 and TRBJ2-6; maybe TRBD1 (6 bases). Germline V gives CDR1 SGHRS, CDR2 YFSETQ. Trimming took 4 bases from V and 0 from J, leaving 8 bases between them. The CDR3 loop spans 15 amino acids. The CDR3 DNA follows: TGCGCCAGCAGCCCGGGACACTCTGGGGCCAACGTCCTGACTTTC. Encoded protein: CASSPGHSGANVLTF.

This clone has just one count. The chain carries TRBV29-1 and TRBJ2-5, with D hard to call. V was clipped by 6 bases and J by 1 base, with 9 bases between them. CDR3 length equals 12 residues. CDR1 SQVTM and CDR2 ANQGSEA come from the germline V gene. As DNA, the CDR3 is TGCAGCGTCGCACAGCTCCAAGAGACCCAGTACTTC. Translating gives CSVAQLQETQYF.

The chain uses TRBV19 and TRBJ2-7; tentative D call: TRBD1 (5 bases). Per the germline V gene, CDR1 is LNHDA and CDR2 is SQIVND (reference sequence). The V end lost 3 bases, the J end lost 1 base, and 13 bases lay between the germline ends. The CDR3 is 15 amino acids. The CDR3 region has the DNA TGTGCCAGTAGTATGGTCGGACAAGCATCCTACGAGCAGTACTTC. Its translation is CASSMVGQASYEQYF.

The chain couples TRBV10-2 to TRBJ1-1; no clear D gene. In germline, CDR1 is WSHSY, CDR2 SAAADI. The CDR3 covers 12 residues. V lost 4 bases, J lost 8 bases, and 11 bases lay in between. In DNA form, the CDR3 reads TGCGCCAGCAGTGCCCCCACACAGGAAGCTTTCTTT. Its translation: CASSAPTQEAFF.

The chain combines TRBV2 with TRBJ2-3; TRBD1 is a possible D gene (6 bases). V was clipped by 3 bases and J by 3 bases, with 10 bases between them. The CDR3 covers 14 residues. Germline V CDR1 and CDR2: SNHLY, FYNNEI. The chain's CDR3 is CASSDLGATDTQYF. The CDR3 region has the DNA TGTGCCAGCAGTGATCTGGGGGCAACAGATACGCAGTATTTT. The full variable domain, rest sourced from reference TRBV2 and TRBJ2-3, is EPEVTQTPSHQVTQMGQEVILRCVPISNHLYFYWYRQILGQKVEFLVSFYNNEISEKSEIFDDQFSVERPDGSNFTLKIRSTKLEDSAMYFCASSDLGATDTQYFGPGTRLTVL.

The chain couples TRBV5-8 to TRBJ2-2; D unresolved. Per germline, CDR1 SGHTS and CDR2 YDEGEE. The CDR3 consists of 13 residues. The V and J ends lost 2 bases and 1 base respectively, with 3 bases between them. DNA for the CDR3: TGTGCCAGCAGCTTCGTGAACACCGGGGAGCTGTTTTTT. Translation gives CASSFVNTGELFF.

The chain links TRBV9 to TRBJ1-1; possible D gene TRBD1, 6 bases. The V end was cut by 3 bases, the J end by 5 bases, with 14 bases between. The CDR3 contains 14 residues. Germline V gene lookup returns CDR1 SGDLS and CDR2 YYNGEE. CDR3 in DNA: TGTGCCAGCAGCGCGCCGGGACAATGGACTGAAGCTTTCTTT. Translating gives CASSAPGQWTEAFF. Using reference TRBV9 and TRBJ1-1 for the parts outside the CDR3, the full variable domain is DSGVTQTPKHLITATGQRVTLRCSPRSGDLSVYWYQQSLDQGLQFLIQYYNGEERAKGNILERFSAQQFPDLHSELNLSSLELGDSALYFCASSAPGQWTEAFFGQGTRLTVV.

CDR3 sequence (DNA): TGTGCCAGCAGTCAAACAGGGATGACTAACTATGGCTACACCTTC. It translates to CASSQTGMTNYGYTF. The chain has TRBV6-5 and TRBJ1-2; D is perhaps TRBD1 (6 bases). Trimming removed 5 bases at V and 0 bases at J, with 13 bases between. CDR3 length: 15 amino acids. Germline V lookup: CDR1 MNHEY, CDR2 SVGAGI.

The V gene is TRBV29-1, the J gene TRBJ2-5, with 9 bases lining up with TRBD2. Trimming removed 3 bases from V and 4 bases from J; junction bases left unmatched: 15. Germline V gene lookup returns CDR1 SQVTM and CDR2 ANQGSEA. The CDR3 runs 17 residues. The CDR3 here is CSVDGTALAGALETQYF. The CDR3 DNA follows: TGCAGCGTTGATGGGACGGCATTAGCGGGGGCCCTAGAGACCCAGTACTTC.

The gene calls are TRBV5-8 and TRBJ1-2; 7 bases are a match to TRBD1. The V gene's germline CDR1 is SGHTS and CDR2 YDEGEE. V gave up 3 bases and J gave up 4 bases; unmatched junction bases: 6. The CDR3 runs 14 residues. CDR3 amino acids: CASSSQGQLYGYTF. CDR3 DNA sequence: TGTGCCAGCAGCTCACAGGGACAGCTCTATGGCTACACCTTC.

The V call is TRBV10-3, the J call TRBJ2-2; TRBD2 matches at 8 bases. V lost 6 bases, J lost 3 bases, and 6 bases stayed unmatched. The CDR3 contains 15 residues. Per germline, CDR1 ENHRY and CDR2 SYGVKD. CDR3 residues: CAISRSGGDTGELFF. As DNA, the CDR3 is TGTGCCATCAGCCGTTCGGGGGGGGACACCGGGGAGCTGTTTTTT.

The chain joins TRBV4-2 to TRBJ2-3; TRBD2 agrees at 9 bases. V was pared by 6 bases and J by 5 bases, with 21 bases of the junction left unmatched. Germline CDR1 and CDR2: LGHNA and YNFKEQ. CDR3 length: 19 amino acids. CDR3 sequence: CASSSRLLSSGVEVDTQYF. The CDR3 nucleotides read TGTGCCAGCAGTTCCCGACTTTTATCTAGCGGGGTAGAGGTAGATACGCAGTATTTT.

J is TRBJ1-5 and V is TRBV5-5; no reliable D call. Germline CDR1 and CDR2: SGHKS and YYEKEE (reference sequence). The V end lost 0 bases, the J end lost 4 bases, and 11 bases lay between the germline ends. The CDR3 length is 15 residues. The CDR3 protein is CASSLEVRLNQPQHF. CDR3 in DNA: TGTGCCAGCAGCTTGGAGGTCAGACTGAATCAGCCCCAGCATTTT.

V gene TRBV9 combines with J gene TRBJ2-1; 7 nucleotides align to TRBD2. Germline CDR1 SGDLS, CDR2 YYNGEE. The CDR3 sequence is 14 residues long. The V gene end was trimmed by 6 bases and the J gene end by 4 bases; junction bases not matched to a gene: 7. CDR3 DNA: TGTGCCAGCAATGGCGGGAGTAGTTACAATGAGCAGTTCTTC. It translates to CASNGGSSYNEQFF.

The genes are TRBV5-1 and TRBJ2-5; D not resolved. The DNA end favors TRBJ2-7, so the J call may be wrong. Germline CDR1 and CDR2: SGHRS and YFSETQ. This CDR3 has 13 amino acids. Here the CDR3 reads CASSLLYFYEQYF. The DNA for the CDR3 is TGCGCCAGCAGCTTGTTATATTTCTACGAGCAGTACTTC.

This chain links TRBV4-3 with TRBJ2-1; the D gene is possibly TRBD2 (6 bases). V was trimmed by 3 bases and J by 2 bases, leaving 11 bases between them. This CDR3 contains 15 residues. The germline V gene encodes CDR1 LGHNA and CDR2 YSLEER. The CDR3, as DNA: TGCGCCAGCAGCCAGGTGCGGGACCCCTACAATGAGCAGTTCTTC. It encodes CASSQVRDPYNEQFF.

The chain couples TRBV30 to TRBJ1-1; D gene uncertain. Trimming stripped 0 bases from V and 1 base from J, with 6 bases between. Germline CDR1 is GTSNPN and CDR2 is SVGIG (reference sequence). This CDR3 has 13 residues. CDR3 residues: CAWSVSPNTEAFF. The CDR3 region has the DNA TGTGCCTGGAGTGTAAGCCCGAACACTGAAGCTTTCTTT. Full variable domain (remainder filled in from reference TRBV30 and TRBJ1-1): SQTIHQWPATLVQPVGSPLSLECTVEGTSNPNLYWYRQAAGRGLQLLFYSVGIGQISSEVPQNLSASRPQDRQFILSSKKLLLSDSGFYLCAWSVSPNTEAFFGQGTRLTVV.

CDR3 DNA sequence: TGTGCCACCAGCAGAGAAACTAGCGGGGGGGTTGATGAGCAGTTCTTC. Translating gives CATSRETSGGVDEQFF. This chain uses TRBV15 with TRBJ2-1; 13 nucleotides align to TRBD2. CDR1 LNHNV and CDR2 YYDKDF come from the germline V gene (reference sequence). The CDR3 has 16 residues. J gave up 8 bases and V 0 bases, and 4 bases lay outside the gene matches.

The CDR3 DNA follows: TGTGCCAGCAGTCGACCGGATAGGGGACTAGCGGGGGTAAACTCCTACAATGAGCAGTTCTTC. Translation gives CASSRPDRGLAGVNSYNEQFF. This sequence joins TRBV2 and TRBJ2-1; 14 positions match TRBD2. Germline V CDR1 and CDR2: SNHLY, FYNNEI. The CDR3 extends over 21 amino acids. The V segment lost 5 bases and the J segment 0 bases; nucleotides outside the gene matches: 15.

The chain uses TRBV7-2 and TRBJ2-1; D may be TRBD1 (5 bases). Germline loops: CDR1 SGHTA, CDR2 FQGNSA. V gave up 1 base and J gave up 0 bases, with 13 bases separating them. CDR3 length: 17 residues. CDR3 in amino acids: CASSLVGGANSYNEQFF. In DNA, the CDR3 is TGTGCCAGCAGCTTAGTTGGTGGGGCCAACTCCTACAATGAGCAGTTCTTC.